Given below is one T cell receptor beta chain in context. Its antigen is unknown. The data stem from a study of cytomegalovirus exposure and HLA in healthy donors. The method was immunoSEQ multiplex PCR; TCRdb's version includes in-frame clones alone and lacks a portion of them. The sample lists over 60,000 clones; around 95% were seen once. The study, taken as a whole, reports: One later analysis, an examination of the 120 validation repertoires, found that first-cohort TCR clusters tended to co-occur in them. Despite most TCR sequences being rare, some public TCRs occurred in many donors. The study labeled 164 TCR beta chains cytomegalovirus-associated.

Sequenced material: PBMCs. The TCR sequence derives from a man younger than 35 in good health and CMV-seropositive.

DNA of the CDR3: TGTGCCAGCAGTTTTCAGGGATACTCTGGAAACACCATATATTTT. Its translation is CASSFQGYSGNTIYF. The rearrangement links TRBV28 to TRBJ1-3; the D gene is possibly TRBD1 (5 bases). The V end lost 3 bases, the J end lost 0 bases, and 9 bases lay between the germline ends. Germline V CDR1 and CDR2: MDHEN, SYDVKM. The CDR3 spans 15 residues.